The rows below give T cell receptor beta chains drawn from one sample of a study of TIL therapy for anti-PD-1-resistant metastatic lung cancer. The method was immunoSEQ multiplex PCR; TCRdb's version includes in-frame clones alone and lacks a portion of them. The table lists approximately 92,000 clones, less than 70% of them singletons, with 9.5% to 12% in the top ten. This specimen consisted of tumor tissue, obtained at baseline. The receptor source for this set is a person between 25 and 79 years old with non-small cell lung cancer. Each CDR3 is given with its conserved first and last residue. Fields, in order: V gene, J gene, clone size, CDR3 protein. Size is omitted from some rows. Given values are once, few, many or a class for expanded clones.

TRBV18,TRBJ2-5,-,CASSLTGQIRETQYF
TRBV7-9,TRBJ2-1,-,CASSWWDRGGNEQFF
TRBV7-3,TRBJ2-3,once,CASSSGLGTDTQYF
TRBV10-1,TRBJ2-7,-,CATRDRQNYEQYF
TRBV20-1,TRBJ2-5,few,CSAISGETQYF
TRBV19,TRBJ2-5,-,CASGLAGGGQETQYF
TRBV7-9,TRBJ1-3,many,CASRYREGGNTIYF
TRBV19,TRBJ2-5,-,CASSSITLQETQYF
TRBV4-1,TRBJ1-2,-,CASSQDDLGGYGYTF
TRBV7-6,TRBJ2-3,-,CASSLEGTSASTDTQYF
TRBV2,TRBJ1-1,few,CASRRRREGSTEAFF
TRBV7-9,TRBJ1-2,-,CASSLSGGFDGYTF